Listed here are 21 T cell receptor beta chains from one sample, sequenced in a study of cytomegalovirus exposure and HLA in healthy donors (dated by TCRdb to the late 2010s). Library preparation employed the immunoSEQ multiplex PCR assay. For the multiplex PCR, a mixture combining 60 forward primers for TCR Vbeta segments and 13 reverse primers for TCR Jbeta segments was used. TCRdb holds this immuneACCESS table with in-frame rearrangements only. Some clones are missing; in checked studies, unresolved V genes explain under half, and the rest has no known cause. This sample holds tens of thousands of clones; more than 80% were observed only once. About 9.3% of the sample is taken by the ten largest. The sequencing input was PBMCs. These TCRs come from a woman between 35 and 50 years old in good health and CMV-seronegative.

This clone has only a few counts. The J gene is TRBJ1-1, the V gene TRBV5-4; D gene uncertain. Germline CDR1 SGHNT, CDR2 YYREEE (reference sequence). The CDR3 has 16 amino acids. V dropped 0 bases and J dropped 0 bases, with 12 bases sitting between them. The CDR3 nucleotides are TGTGCCAGCAGCTTGGCCACGGGTCGGATGAACACTGAAGCTTTCTTT. It yields the protein CASSLATGRMNTEAFF.

V gene TRBV4-1 combines with J gene TRBJ2-5, with D possibly TRBD2 on 5 matching bases. V was shortened by 1 base and J by 3 bases, with 12 bases between the two germline ends. From germline, CDR1 is MGHRA and CDR2 YSYEKL. The CDR3 contains 15 residues. DNA of the CDR3: TGCGCCAGCAGCCAAGCCTTCACGGGGAAAGAGACCCAGTACTTC. It translates to CASSQAFTGKETQYF.

The genes are TRBV7-9 and TRBJ2-3; 12 bases fit TRBD2. CDR3 length: 17 residues. Germline CDR1 and CDR2: SEHNR and FQNEAQ (reference sequence). After removal of 5 bases from V and 1 base from J, the junction contained 7 bases not matched to a gene. Written as DNA, the CDR3 is TGTGCCAGCAGCCCGAAGCGACTAGCGGGGGGCACAGATACGCAGTATTTT. Its protein product is CASSPKRLAGGTDTQYF.

This chain joins TRBV18 and TRBJ1-1; 8 bases align to TRBD1. Germline trimming cut 10 bases from V and 1 base from J; bases unmatched to any gene: 5. Germline-derived CDR1 and CDR2 are KGHSH and LQKENI. The CDR3 runs 13 residues. This chain's CDR3 is CATSGQANTEAFF. As DNA, the CDR3 is TGTGCCACCTCGGGACAGGCGAACACTGAAGCTTTCTTT.

The chain carries TRBV6-5 and TRBJ2-3; 7 nucleotides agree with TRBD2. Trimming at V came to 4 bases and at J to 4 bases, leaving 8 bases not matched to a gene. Looked up from germline, CDR1 is MNHEY and CDR2 is SVGAGI. The CDR3 totals 15 residues. The CDR3 is CASSWTSNRPDTQYF. The CDR3 nucleotides are TGTGCCAGCAGTTGGACTAGTAATAGGCCAGATACGCAGTATTTT.

This clone was seen more than once but under ten times. The V gene is TRBV11-2, the J gene TRBJ2-5; D remains ambiguous. The CDR3 spans 14 residues. Trimming stripped 3 bases from V and 4 bases from J, with 12 bases between. Germline V gives CDR1 SGHAT, CDR2 FQNNGV. This CDR3 is CASSFSRGRETQYF. DNA for the CDR3: TGTGCCAGCAGCTTTTCGCGAGGAAGAGAGACCCAGTACTTC.

The CDR3 nucleotides read TGTGCCAGCAGTTTCCCGGCAGGGAGGGGAAACACCATATATTTT. Translation: CASSFPAGRGNTIYF. This rearrangement joins TRBV28 to TRBJ1-3, with a weak D call TRBD1 (5 bases). The CDR3 sequence is 15 residues long. CDR1 MDHEN and CDR2 SYDVKM come from the germline V gene. V was clipped by 3 bases and J by 4 bases, with 13 bases between them.

Only a few counts were recorded for this clone. The genes are TRBV28 and TRBJ2-3, with 14 bases aligning to TRBD2. Germline CDR1 and CDR2: MDHEN and SYDVKM. Unmatched junction bases numbered 7, after V lost 5 bases and J lost 6 bases. This CDR3 has 16 amino acids. The CDR3, as DNA: TGTGCCAGCAGTCCGCCGGGACTAGCGGGGGAGGATACGCAGTATTTT. Translated: CASSPPGLAGEDTQYF. Full variable domain (outside the CDR3, taken from reference TRBV28 and TRBJ2-3): DVKVTQSSRYLVKRTGEKVFLECVQDMDHENMFWYRQDPGLGLRLIYFSYDVKMKEKGDIPEGYSVSREKKERFSLILESASTNQTSMYLCASSPPGLAGEDTQYFGPGTRLTVL.

The chain is built from TRBV6-5 and TRBJ1-2; D remains unclear. From germline, CDR1 is MNHEY and CDR2 SVGAGI. With 5 bases removed from V and 5 bases from J, the gap between germline ends came to 9 bases. CDR3 length: 12 residues. The chain's CDR3 is CASSQPGYGYTF. The CDR3 DNA reads TGTGCCAGCAGTCAACCCGGGTATGGCTACACCTTC.

This sequence joins TRBV14 and TRBJ1-5, with 8 bases aligning to TRBD1. V dropped 1 base and J dropped 3; count of bases not matched to a gene: 14. Germline V lookup: CDR1 SGHDN, CDR2 FVKESK. This CDR3 has 19 amino acids. The CDR3 DNA sequence: TGTGCCAGCAGCCAAGCTAGGACAGGGTCGGAGATACCCAATCAGCCCCAGCATTTT. Translating it yields CASSQARTGSEIPNQPQHF.

The chain links TRBV5-4 to TRBJ2-5, with D possibly matching TRBD2 (6 bases). This CDR3 has 18 amino acids. Germline V CDR1 and CDR2: SGHNT, YYREEE (reference sequence). Trimming cost V 3 bases and J 0 bases, with 21 bases left between them. In DNA form, the CDR3 reads TGTGCCAGCAGCTCCCCGGGGGTCGGGCTGACGGACCAAGAGACCCAGTACTTC. Translation: CASSSPGVGLTDQETQYF.

The chain carries TRBV6-5 and TRBJ1-2, with 9 positions matching TRBD1. The CDR3 is 15 residues long. The V and J ends lost 6 bases and 4 bases, in that order; junction bases with no gene match: 9. Germline V gene sequence: CDR1 MNHEY, CDR2 SVGAGI. CDR3 in amino acids: CASRTPGTGTYGYTF. The CDR3 DNA sequence: TGTGCCAGCAGAACCCCCGGGACAGGGACCTATGGCTACACCTTC.

This chain uses TRBV6-6 with TRBJ1-6, with 8 bases lining up with TRBD1. After removal of 7 bases from V and 9 bases from J, the junction contained 8 bases not matched to a gene. This CDR3 is built from 14 residues. CDR1 MNHNY and CDR2 SVGAGI come from the germline V gene (reference sequence). This CDR3 reads CASTADRGISPLHF. The CDR3 nucleotides read TGTGCCAGCACTGCCGACAGGGGCATTTCACCCCTCCACTTT.

For the CDR3, the DNA is TGTGCCAGTAGTAAACGGAGTGATAATGAAAAACTGTTTTTT. Translating it yields CASSKRSDNEKLFF. The chain joins TRBV19 to TRBJ1-4, with D unclear. The V gene lost 4 bases and the J gene lost 4 bases, with 10 bases spanning the gap. This CDR3 has 14 residues. Looked up from germline, CDR1 is LNHDA and CDR2 is SQIVND (reference sequence).

The V and J genes are TRBV5-5 and TRBJ1-3, with a possible D match to TRBD1 (5 bases). The germline V gene has CDR1 SGHKS and CDR2 YYEKEE (reference sequence). V dropped 4 bases and J dropped 2 bases, with 10 bases sitting between them. The CDR3 spans 14 residues. In nucleotides, the CDR3 is TGTGCCAGCAGCCCGGGGACTGCTGGAAACACCATATATTTT. It codes for CASSPGTAGNTIYF.

The V and J genes are TRBV18 and TRBJ1-1; TRBD1 is a possible D gene (5 bases). V was trimmed by 4 bases and J by 0 bases, leaving 9 bases between them. The length of the CDR3 is 14 residues. The V gene's germline CDR1 is KGHSH and CDR2 LQKENI. The CDR3 sequence: CASSQQAMNTEAFF. In nucleotides, the CDR3 is TGTGCCAGCTCACAACAGGCCATGAACACTGAAGCTTTCTTT.

The chain is built from TRBV5-1 and TRBJ2-3; the match to TRBD2 covers 15 bases. V shed 4 bases and J 1 base; nucleotides not matched to a gene: 4. Germline CDR1 is SGHRS and CDR2 is YFSETQ. The CDR3 runs to 17 residues. The CDR3 DNA follows: TGCGCCAGCAGCGTAGGACTAGCGGGGGGGCGCACAGATACGCAGTATTTT. Encoded protein: CASSVGLAGGRTDTQYF.

This clone was counted a single time. The rearrangement links TRBV19 to TRBJ1-4, with a weak D call TRBD1 (6 bases). Germline V gives CDR1 LNHDA, CDR2 SQIVND (reference sequence). Trimming pared 4 bases from V and 1 base from J, leaving 19 bases between. The CDR3 sequence is 18 residues long. The CDR3 DNA follows: TGTGCCAGTAGTAACAGGGTGAAGTTCGTAGGAACTAATGAAAAACTGTTTTTT. It translates to CASSNRVKFVGTNEKLFF.

The CDR3: CASSPLTSGGGYNEQFF. DNA of the CDR3: TGTGCCAGCAGCCCCTTAACTAGCGGGGGGGGCTACAATGAGCAGTTCTTC. This rearrangement joins TRBV5-6 to TRBJ2-1; 13 nucleotides agree with TRBD2. The trim removed 4 bases at V and 3 bases at J, leaving 7 bases unmatched. The CDR3 spans 17 residues. Germline CDR1 reads SGHDT; CDR2 reads YYEEEE.

This chain joins TRBV2 and TRBJ1-4; unclear D gene. Trimming removed 1 base at V and 5 bases at J, with 17 bases between. Germline V gene lookup returns CDR1 SNHLY and CDR2 FYNNEI. This CDR3 contains 17 residues. The CDR3 sequence is CASSEGPHEAGNEKLFF. Here the CDR3 DNA reads TGTGCCAGCAGTGAAGGCCCCCATGAGGCTGGAAATGAAAAACTGTTTTTT.

The V gene is TRBV5-6, the J gene TRBJ2-1; 9 positions match TRBD1. V shed 0 bases, J shed 3 bases, and the junction held 4 bases outside the gene matches. Germline loops: CDR1 SGHDT, CDR2 YYEEEE. The CDR3 sequence is 16 residues long. CDR3 loop: CASSLAGQGNYNEQFF. The CDR3 DNA reads TGTGCCAGCAGCTTGGCAGGACAGGGGAACTACAATGAGCAGTTCTTC.